The sequence of this T cell receptor (beta chain) was determined in a study of chemoradiotherapy in HPV16-positive cancers. Across the whole study: Two HPV16-positive patients' cells yielded candidate HPV-specific clones and common motifs. Study-level findings and limits: The functional HPV-specific definition rests on just a couple of HPV16-positive patients. Non-HPV-specific T cells did not expand in tumors during treatment, whereas candidate HPV-specific clones and E7-related motifs did.

Germline assignment: CDR1 MNHEY and CDR2 SVGAGI. This CDR3 is built from 14 residues. V lost 3 bases to trimming and J lost 2 bases, with 11 bases between them. Regarding this clone: What it recognizes is unknown.

This table comes from immunoSEQ multiplex PCR, and its TCRdb copy is limited to in-frame clones, with some not included. In the table there are roughly 4,600 clones, around nine tenths of which are singletons. The source was tumor tissue, collected from a patient who underwent chemoradiotherapy. V is TRBV6-5 and J is TRBJ2-7, with D unclear. This TCR came from a human donor with HPV-associated anogenital cancer. The CDR3 DNA is TGTGCCAGCAGTTATCGCGACACCACCTACGAGCAGTACTTC. This translates into CASSYRDTTYEQYF.